Listed here are 12 T cell receptor beta chains from one sample, sequenced in a study of vaccination effects on CD4 cells after COVID-19. Following an approximately 10-day culture, CD4+ T cells were purified. Subjects were given two BNT162b2 or mRNA-1273 vaccine doses. Using immunoSEQ multiplex PCR, the repertoire was profiled, and TCRdb retains in-frame clones only, with some absent. The sample has under 70,000 clones, about 74% seen once. These receptors have no known antigen. The specimen was CD4+ T cells from PBMCs cultured without peptide, collected after COVID-19 vaccination. Receptors originate from a human donor who received a COVID-19 vaccine.

This clone was detected once. V and J are TRBV7-3 and TRBJ2-2; TRBD2 matches at 7 bases. The V gene's germline CDR1 is SGHTA and CDR2 FQGTGA. V was pared by 1 base and J by 0 bases, with 2 bases of the junction left unmatched. The CDR3 contains 16 residues. In DNA form, the CDR3 reads TGTGCCAGCAGCTTAATGGGGGGGTCGAACACCGGGGAGCTGTTTTTT. It encodes CASSLMGGSNTGELFF.

The chain links TRBV6-1 to TRBJ1-4; no clear D. Germline CDR1 and CDR2: MNHNS and SASEGT. This CDR3 spans 16 amino acids. V gave up 3 bases and J gave up 0 bases, with 11 bases separating them. CDR3 in amino acids: CASSDRRFSTNEKLFF. The CDR3 region has the DNA TGTGCCAGCAGTGACCGACGGTTCTCAACTAATGAAAAACTGTTTTTT.

Comments on this clone: Within the sample, other DNA sequences also encode this same CDR3. This chain's CDR3 is CASSYDSNQPQHF. Written as DNA, the CDR3 is TGTGCCAGCAGTTACGACAGTAATCAGCCCCAGCATTTT. V gene TRBV6-2 or TRBV6-3 combines with J gene TRBJ1-5, with D maybe TRBD1 (5 bases). Germline V gene data show CDR1 as MNHEY and CDR2 as SVGEGT. The length of the CDR3 is 13 residues. Trimming cost V 2 bases and J 4 bases, with 6 bases left between them.

The rearrangement joins TRBV10-3 to TRBJ2-5; perhaps TRBD2 as D (6 bases). Trimming shortened V by 3 bases and J by 1 base, and 9 bases separated the two germline ends. This CDR3 comprises 14 residues. CDR1 ENHRY and CDR2 SYGVKD come from the germline V gene. CDR3 coding DNA: TGTGCCATCAGTGATTGGGGGGTCCAAGAGACCCAGTACTTC. As protein: CAISDWGVQETQYF.

A few counts support this clone. The chain recombines TRBV20-1 with TRBJ2-2; 9 bases fit TRBD1. The CDR3 totals 15 residues. Germline values: CDR1 DFQATT, CDR2 SNEGSKA (reference sequence). V gave up 3 bases and J gave up 10 bases; unmatched junction bases: 12. CDR3 sequence reads: CSASAGTGLGAELFF. The CDR3 DNA sequence: TGCAGTGCTAGTGCCGGGACAGGGTTGGGTGCGGAGCTGTTTTTT.

CDR3 loop: CASSFPSLGTDTQYF. The CDR3 DNA follows: TGTGCCAGCAGTTTCCCCAGTCTGGGCACAGATACGCAGTATTTT. The rearrangement links TRBV28 to TRBJ2-3; unclear D gene. CDR3 length: 15 residues. Germline V CDR1 and CDR2: MDHEN, SYDVKM. Trimming removed 3 bases from V and 1 base from J, with 11 bases in between.

J is TRBJ2-2 and V is TRBV19; D unresolved. Trimming took off 1 base at V and 0 bases at J, with 6 bases between the two ends. The CDR3 totals 15 residues. Germline V lookup: CDR1 LNHDA, CDR2 SQIVND (reference sequence). CDR3 in DNA: TGTGCCAGTAGTATAGGCAGCGCGAACACCGGGGAGCTGTTTTTT. It codes for CASSIGSANTGELFF.

This rearrangement joins TRBV5-1 to TRBJ1-4; maybe TRBD1 (6 bases). Germline V CDR1 and CDR2: SGHRS, YFSETQ. The CDR3 runs to 19 residues. V gave up 3 bases and J gave up 0 bases, with 21 bases separating them. CDR3 residues: CASSSTAVTGAATNEKLFF. The DNA of the CDR3 is TGCGCCAGCAGCTCAACGGCGGTGACAGGAGCGGCAACTAATGAAAAACTGTTTTTT.

This clone occurred a few times. The chain uses TRBV3-1 (or the pseudogene TRBV3-2) and TRBJ1-2; 8 bases map to TRBD1. CDR3 length: 13 residues. CDR1 and CDR2 from the germline V gene are LGHDT and YNNKEL (reference sequence). The V gene end was trimmed by 4 bases and the J gene end by 8 bases; junction bases not matched to a gene: 6. CDR3 protein: CASSRTGNNGYTF. The CDR3 DNA follows: TGTGCCAGCAGCCGGACAGGGAATAACGGCTACACCTTC.

The chain uses TRBV6-5 and TRBJ1-1, with TRBD1 matching over 7 bases. Germline-derived CDR1 and CDR2 are MNHEY and SVGAGI. CDR3 size: 15 residues. The trim removed 6 bases at V and 0 bases at J, leaving 7 bases unmatched. CDR3 nucleotide sequence: TGTGCCAGCAGGGTCCAGGGGGACGTGAACACTGAAGCTTTCTTT. Amino acid sequence: CASRVQGDVNTEAFF.

This chain links TRBV5-6 with TRBJ2-7, with D possibly matching TRBD1 (8 bases). Trimming stripped 1 base from V and 7 bases from J, with 12 bases between. This CDR3 has 13 amino acids. Looked up from germline, CDR1 is SGHDT and CDR2 is YYEEEE. The CDR3 DNA reads TGTGCCAGCAGCTTGTACAGGGGGGGTGAGCAGTACGTC. Translated: CASSLYRGGEQYV.

The J gene is TRBJ2-1, the V gene TRBV24-1; tentatively, D is TRBD1 (6 bases). V lost 4 bases to trimming and J lost 0 bases, with 12 bases between them. This CDR3 region has 16 residues. CDR1 KGHDR and CDR2 SFDVKD come from the germline V gene. CDR3 nucleotides: TGTGCCACCAGTGAACACAGGGCAAGCTCCTACAATGAGCAGTTCTTC. Its translation: CATSEHRASSYNEQFF.